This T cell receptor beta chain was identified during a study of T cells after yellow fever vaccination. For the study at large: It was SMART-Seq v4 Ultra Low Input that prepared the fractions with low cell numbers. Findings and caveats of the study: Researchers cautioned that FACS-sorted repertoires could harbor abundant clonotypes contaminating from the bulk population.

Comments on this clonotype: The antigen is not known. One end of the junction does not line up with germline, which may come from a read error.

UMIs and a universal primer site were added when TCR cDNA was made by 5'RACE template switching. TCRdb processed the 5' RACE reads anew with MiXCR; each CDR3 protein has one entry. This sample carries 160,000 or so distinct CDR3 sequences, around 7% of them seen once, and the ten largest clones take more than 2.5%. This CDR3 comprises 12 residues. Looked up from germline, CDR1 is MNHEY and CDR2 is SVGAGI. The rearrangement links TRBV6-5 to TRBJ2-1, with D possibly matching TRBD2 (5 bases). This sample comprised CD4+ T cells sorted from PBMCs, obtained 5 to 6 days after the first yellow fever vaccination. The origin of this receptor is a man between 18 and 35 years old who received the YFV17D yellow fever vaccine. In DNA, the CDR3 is TGTGCCGGCAGAACGGGATACAATGAGCAGTTCTTC. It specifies CAGRTGYNEQFF.